The clone carrying this TCR beta chain occurred a few times. Antigen: not known. The data originate from a study of cytomegalovirus exposure and HLA in healthy donors. Study findings and constraints: A later analysis appeared to link common viral pathogens to several of the most significant clusters. Researchers catalogued about 150 TCR beta chains as cytomegalovirus-associated.

60 Vbeta and 13 Jbeta primers were used in PCR. The protocol was immunoSEQ multiplex PCR, while the TCRdb copy is restricted to in-frame clones and leaves out a portion. Among over 150,000 clones, approximately 81% were seen once, and the ten largest hold 0.38%. The germline V gene has CDR1 LGHNA and CDR2 YNFKEQ. V gave up 0 bases and J gave up 0 bases, with 15 bases separating them. The CDR3 loop spans 18 amino acids. This chain joins TRBV4-2 and TRBJ1-5; a possible D gene is TRBD1 (6 bases). Sequencing input: PBMCs. This clonotype was obtained from a boy aged 2 to 9 in good health and CMV-seronegative. In DNA, the CDR3 is TGTGCCAGCAGCCAAGAGACTGCAGGGGCTTATAGCAATCAGCCCCAGCATTTT. It codes for CASSQETAGAYSNQPQHF.